The source of this T cell receptor beta chain is a study of control samples from healthy donors and cancer patients. The CDR3 is made up of 20 amino acids. The table came from immunoSEQ multiplex PCR; TCRdb's copy has only in-frame clones and leaves some out. The sample contains some 120,000 clones, 85% to 95% of which appear only once. Sequenced sample: blood. The chain employs TRBV21-1 and TRBJ1-5; the D call of TRBD1 is as the table states it, not checked on the DNA. TRBV21-1 has pseudogene status. The TCR originated in a man younger than 35 in good health. The DNA of the CDR3 is TGTGCCAGCAGCAAAGGGGTCTATCGGGCACAGGGTGATAGCAATCAGCCCCAGCATTTT. This translates into CASSKGVYRAQGDSNQPQHF.